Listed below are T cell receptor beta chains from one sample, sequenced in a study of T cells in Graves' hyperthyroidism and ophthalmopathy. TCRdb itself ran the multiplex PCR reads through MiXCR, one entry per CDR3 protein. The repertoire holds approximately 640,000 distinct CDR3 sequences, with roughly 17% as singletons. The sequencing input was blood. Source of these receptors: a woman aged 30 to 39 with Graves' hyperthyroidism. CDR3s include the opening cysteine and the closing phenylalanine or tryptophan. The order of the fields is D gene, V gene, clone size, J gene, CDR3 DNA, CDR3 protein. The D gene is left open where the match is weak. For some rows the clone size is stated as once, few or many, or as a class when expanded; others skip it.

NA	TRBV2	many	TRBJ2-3	TGTGCCAGCGGAACGGTCACGCACGGGCAGTATTTT	CASGTVTHGQYF
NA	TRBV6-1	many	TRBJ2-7	TGTGCCAGCAGTGATTTCCGTGGCGAGCAGTACTTC	CASSDFRGEQYF
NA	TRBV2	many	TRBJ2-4	TGTGCCAGCAGAAACATACTGGCAGTAGCCAAAAACATTCAGTACTTC	CASRNILAVAKNIQYF
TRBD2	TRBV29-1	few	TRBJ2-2	TGCAGCGTCGTATTAGCGGGAGGGCCGACCGGGGAGCTGTTTTTT	CSVVLAGGPTGELFF
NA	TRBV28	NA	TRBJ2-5	TGTGCCAGCAGCTTTACGGGGTCTTTAAGGGAGACCCAGTACTTC	CASSFTGSLRETQYF
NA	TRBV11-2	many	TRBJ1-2	TGTGCCAGCAGCTTAGGCCTAGCCAAATCCGGCTACACCTTC	CASSLGLAKSGYTF
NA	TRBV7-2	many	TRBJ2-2	TGTGCCAGCAGCCCTTCCATAGTCGGGGAGCTGTTTTTT	CASSPSIVGELFF
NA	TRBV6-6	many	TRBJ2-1	TGTGCCAGCAGTTACACCAGGGCCTACAATGAGCAGTTCTTC	CASSYTRAYNEQFF
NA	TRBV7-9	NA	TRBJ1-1	TGTGCCAGCAGCTTAGATGTCGGTCGGGACACTGAAGCTTTCTTT	CASSLDVGRDTEAFF
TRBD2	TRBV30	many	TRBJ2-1	TGTGCCTGGGGACTAGCCTCCAATGAGCAGTTCTTC	CAWGLASNEQFF
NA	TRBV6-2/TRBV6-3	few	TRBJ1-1	TGTGCCAGCAGTTACATGGGTAGGGGTGGCTCCACTGAAGCTTTCTTT	CASSYMGRGGSTEAFF
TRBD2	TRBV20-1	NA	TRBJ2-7	TGCTGTGCTAGCGACCGGGAGGGCCCACTCTACGAGCAGTACTTC	CCASDREGPLYEQYF
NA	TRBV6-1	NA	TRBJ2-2	TGTGCCAGCACCAAAGACTCTCCCGGGGAGCTGTTTTTT	CASTKDSPGELFF
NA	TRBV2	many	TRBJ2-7	TGTGCCAGCACCCGAACTCCGGCGGGATCTTACGAGCAGTACTTC	CASTRTPAGSYEQYF
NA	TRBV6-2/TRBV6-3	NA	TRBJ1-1	TGTGCCAGCACCCCTGGGACATCTGATGAAGCTTTCTTT	CASTPGTSDEAFF
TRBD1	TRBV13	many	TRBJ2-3	TGTGCCAGCAGCCCAGGGGACAGCAAAGATACGCAGTATTTT	CASSPGDSKDTQYF
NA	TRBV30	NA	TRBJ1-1	TGTGCCTGGAGTCAGCGAATTTCTGAAGCTTTCTTT	CAWSQRISEAFF
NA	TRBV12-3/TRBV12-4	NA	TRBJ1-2	TGTGCCAGCAGTTTAGCGGGGATTAACCCCTTCTATGGCTACACCTTC	CASSLAGINPFYGYTF
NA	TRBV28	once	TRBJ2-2	TGTGCCAGCAGTTTTACCAGGGCGAACACCGGGGAGCCGTTTTTT	CASSFTRANTGEPFF
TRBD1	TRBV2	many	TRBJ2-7	TGTGCCAGCAGTAACTCGGACAGGGGATTAAGCTACGAGCAGTACTTC	CASSNSDRGLSYEQYF
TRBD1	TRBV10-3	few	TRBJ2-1	TGTGCCGTCCTCGAAGGACAGGGGTACAATGAGCAGTTCTTC	CAVLEGQGYNEQFF
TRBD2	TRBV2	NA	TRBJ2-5	TGTGTCAGCAGTGAATTGCGCTTAGCGGGAGGGCAAGAGACCCAGTACTTC	CVSSELRLAGGQETQYF
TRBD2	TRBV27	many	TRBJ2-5	TGTGCCAGCAGCAGAAAACTAGCGGGAGGAGAGACCCAGTACTTC	CASSRKLAGGETQYF
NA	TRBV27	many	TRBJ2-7	TGTGCCAGCAGTTTAAAAAGGGGTTACGAGCAGTACTTC	CASSLKRGYEQYF
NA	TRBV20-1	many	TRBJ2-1	TGCAGTGCAAACAGGGTGGGTAGCTCCTACAATGAGCAGTTCTTC	CSANRVGSSYNEQFF
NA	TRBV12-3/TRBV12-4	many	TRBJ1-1	TGTGCCAGCAGTTTTGCGGGGGGCACTGAAGCTTTCTTT	CASSFAGGTEAFF
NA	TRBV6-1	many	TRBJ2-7	TGTGCCAGCAGTGAAATCCGGGGCTACGAGCAGTACTTC	CASSEIRGYEQYF
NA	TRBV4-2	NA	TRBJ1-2	TGTGCCAGCAGCCAAGACGGGGACCCACGTGGCTACACCTTC	CASSQDGDPRGYTF
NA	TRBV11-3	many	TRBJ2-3	TGTGCCAGCAGCTTAGATCGAGCAGTTGCAGATACGCAGTATTTT	CASSLDRAVADTQYF
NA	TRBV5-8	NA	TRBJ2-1	TGTGCCAGCAGCTTGACGGGACTTGTCAATGAGCAGTTCTTC	CASSLTGLVNEQFF
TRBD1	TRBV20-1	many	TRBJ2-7	TGCAGTGCTCCGCCCCCCCGACAGGGGACCTACGAGCAGTACTTC	CSAPPPRQGTYEQYF
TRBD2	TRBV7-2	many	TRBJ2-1	TGTGCCAGCAGCTTAGTGGCTAGCGGGATGAATGAGCAGTTCTTC	CASSLVASGMNEQFF
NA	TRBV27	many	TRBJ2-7	TGTGCCAGCAGCCTCCAGGGTACCTCCTACGAGCAGTACTTC	CASSLQGTSYEQYF
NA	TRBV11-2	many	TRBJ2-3	TGTGCCAGCAGCCCCGGTCGGGGGAGCTCTAGCACAGATACGCAGTATTTT	CASSPGRGSSSTDTQYF
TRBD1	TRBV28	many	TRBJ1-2	TGTGCCAGCTTACCACCCCCCAGCGCAGGGGGCTATGGCTACACCTTC	CASLPPPSAGGYGYTF
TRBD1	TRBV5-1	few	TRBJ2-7	TGCGCCATCAACCCCGAGGGGGCGGACTTCTACGAGCAGTACTTC	CAINPEGADFYEQYF
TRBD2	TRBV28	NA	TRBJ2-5	TGTGCCAGCAGTCTGCGGGAGGCCAAGGGAGAGACCCAGTACTTC	CASSLREAKGETQYF
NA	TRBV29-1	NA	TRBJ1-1	TGCAGCGTTGGAGAAGTCACAGGAGGGACTGAAGCTTTCTTT	CSVGEVTGGTEAFF
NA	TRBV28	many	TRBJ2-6	TGTGCCAGCAGCGCTTTACTCTCTGGGGCCAACGTCCTGACTTTC	CASSALLSGANVLTF
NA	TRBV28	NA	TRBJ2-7	TGTGCCAGCAGCTCGTTACAGAGGGAGCAGTACTTC	CASSSLQREQYF
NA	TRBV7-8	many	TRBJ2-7	TGTGCCAGCAGCCCGGGCTACGAGCAGTACTTC	CASSPGYEQYF
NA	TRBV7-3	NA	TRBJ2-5	TGTGCCAGCAGCTTACTGACCGGGCGAGGGGAGACCCAGTACTTC	CASSLLTGRGETQYF
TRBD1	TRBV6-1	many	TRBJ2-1	TGTGCCAGCAGTCCGACAGGGCTCAATGAGCAGTTCTTC	CASSPTGLNEQFF
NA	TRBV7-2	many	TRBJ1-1	TGTGCCAGCAGTCCGGACCCCGGGGGCACTGAAGCTTTCTTT	CASSPDPGGTEAFF
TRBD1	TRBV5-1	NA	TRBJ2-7	TGCGCCAGCAGCTTGGGGTGGACAGGTCATATGAGCGAGCAGTACTTC	CASSLGWTGHMSEQYF
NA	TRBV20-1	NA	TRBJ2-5	TGCAGTGCTAGTCGTCGGGAGACCCAGTACTTC	CSASRRETQYF
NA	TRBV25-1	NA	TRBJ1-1	TGTGCCAGCAGTGAACAATCCAGGGTTGACACTGAAGCTTTCTTT	CASSEQSRVDTEAFF
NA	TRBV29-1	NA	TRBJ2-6	TGCAGCGTACGGACGGGGACCAGCTCTGGGGCCAACGTCCTGACTTTC	CSVRTGTSSGANVLTF
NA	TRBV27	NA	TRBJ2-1	TGTGCCAGCAGGCCCGGGACACATGTTGAGCAGTTCTTC	CASRPGTHVEQFF
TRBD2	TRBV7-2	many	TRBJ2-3	TGTGCCAGCAGCACTAGCGGGAACACAGATACGCAGTATTTT	CASSTSGNTDTQYF
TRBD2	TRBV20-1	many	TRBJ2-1	TGCAGTGTCGACGGGAGGGCCAAGGATGAGCAGTTCTTC	CSVDGRAKDEQFF
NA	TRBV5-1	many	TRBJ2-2	TGCGCCAGCAGCGTCTCCAACACCGGGGAGCTGTTTTTT	CASSVSNTGELFF
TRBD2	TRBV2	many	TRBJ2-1	TGTGCCGGCGGGAGGGGGGGCTACAATGAGCAGTTCTTC	CAGGRGGYNEQFF
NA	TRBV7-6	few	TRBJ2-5	TGTGCCAGCAGCTTAGAAAGAATAGAGACCCAGTACTTC	CASSLERIETQYF
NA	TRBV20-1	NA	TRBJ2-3	TGCAGCCCCCATAGGTCAGCAGATACGCAGTATTTT	CSPHRSADTQYF